This entry lists 5 T cell receptor beta chains sequenced from one sample in a study of immune heterogeneity within non-small cell lung tumors. Bulk tumor genomic DNA constituted the template, at about 600 ng per sample. Doctors removed several biopsies from each primary tumor during surgery, keeping them far apart. These patients got curative surgery after being newly diagnosed with untreated non-small cell lung cancer. TCR beta CDR3 was amplified by multiplex PCR, first round nine to eleven cycles, 32 V and 13 J primers. TCRdb recomputed calls from the multiplex PCR reads with MiXCR, one row per CDR3 protein. Seen here are more than 3,500 distinct CDR3 sequences, about 22% observed once, and the top ten hold about 8.6%. Input material: lung tumor tissue. The receptor source for this set is a man between 70 and 80 years old with non-small cell lung cancer.

The chain couples TRBV20-1 to TRBJ1-5, with D unclear. Trimming stripped 1 base from V and 1 base from J, with 8 bases between. Per germline, CDR1 DFQATT and CDR2 SNEGSKA (reference sequence). CDR3 length equals 14 residues. CDR3 nucleotides: TGCAGTGCTAGAGTAACTACAAGCAATCAGCCCCAGCATTTT. Residues: CSARVTTSNQPQHF.

Relative to its sample, this clonotype is medium-sized (0.01 to 0.1%). V gene TRBV20-1 combines with J gene TRBJ2-7; 8 bases agree with TRBD1. This CDR3 has 18 amino acids. CDR1 DFQATT and CDR2 SNEGSKA come from the germline V gene (reference sequence). The trim removed 3 bases at V and 0 bases at J, leaving 16 bases unmatched. This chain's CDR3 is CSASGPAETGVFSYEQYF. The CDR3 DNA reads as TGCAGTGCTAGTGGGCCGGCCGAGACAGGGGTTTTCTCCTACGAGCAGTACTTC.

This clonotype is labeled large. The chain has TRBV29-1 and TRBJ2-7; D is unclear. V gave up 6 bases and J gave up 2 bases, with 11 bases separating them. The CDR3 spans 12 residues. The germline CDR1 and CDR2 sequences are SQVTM and ANQGSEA. For the CDR3, the DNA is TGCAGCGTCGACATGGGGACCTACGAGCAGTACTTC. Protein sequence: CSVDMGTYEQYF.

The chain couples TRBV6-5 to TRBJ2-4; D is undetermined. V was cut by 2 bases and J by 9 bases, with 11 bases left in between. Per the germline V gene, CDR1 is MNHEY and CDR2 is SVGAGI. The CDR3 has 13 residues. CDR3 region: CASSYALSAIQYF. DNA of the CDR3: TGTGCCAGCAGTTACGCCCTTTCGGCCATTCAGTACTTC.

The V call is TRBV5-1, the J call TRBJ2-6, with D possibly TRBD1 on 5 matching bases. Germline CDR1 SGHRS, CDR2 YFSETQ. This CDR3 is built from 11 residues. The V gene lost 4 bases and the J gene lost 12 bases, with 8 bases spanning the gap. CDR3 bases: TGCGCCAGCAGCGCCCAGGGCGTCCTGACTTTC. Amino acids: CASSAQGVLTF. The full variable domain, completed using reference TRBV5-1 and TRBJ2-6, is KAGVTQTPRYLIKTRGQQVTLSCSPISGHRSVSWYQQTPGQGLQFLFEYFSETQRNKGNFPGRFSGRQFSNSRSEMNVSTLELGDSALYLCASSAQGVLTFGAGSRLTVL.